The entry below describes one TCR beta chain. Two negative PCRs, clearance, or symptom resolution were required of recovered Cohort 3 donors. CDR1 is SGHDN, CDR2 FVKESK, per germline. This CDR3 has 16 amino acids. Deletions cut 0 bases from V and 9 bases from J, with 15 bases between. Here immunoSEQ multiplex PCR was the method, and the copy in TCRdb shows in-frame clones only, minus some. The sample has about 200,000 clones; around 80% are singletons. These data originate in a study of blood T cell repertoires in COVID-19. This clonotype was sampled from a man aged 35 to 55 who had recovered from COVID-19. The sample comprised PBMCs or T cells enriched from blood (not recorded which). The rearrangement uses TRBV14 and TRBJ1-6; maybe TRBD1 (5 bases). The CDR3 DNA sequence: TGTGCCAGCAGCCAAGATTTTGGGACTACGTCTTCACCCCTCCACTTT. Translating gives CASSQDFGTTSSPLHF.